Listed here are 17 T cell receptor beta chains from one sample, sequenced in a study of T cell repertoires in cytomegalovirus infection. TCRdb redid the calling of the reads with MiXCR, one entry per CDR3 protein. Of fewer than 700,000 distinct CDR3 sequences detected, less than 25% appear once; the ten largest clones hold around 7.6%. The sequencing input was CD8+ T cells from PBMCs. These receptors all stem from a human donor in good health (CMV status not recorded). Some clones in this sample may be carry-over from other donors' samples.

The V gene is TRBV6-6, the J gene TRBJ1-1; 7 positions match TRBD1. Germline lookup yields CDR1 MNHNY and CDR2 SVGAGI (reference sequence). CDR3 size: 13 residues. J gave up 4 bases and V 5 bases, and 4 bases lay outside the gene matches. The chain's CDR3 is CASSTGAVTEAFF. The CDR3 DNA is TGTGCCAGCAGTACAGGGGCGGTCACTGAAGCTTTCTTT.

The CDR3 here is CASSLGAKEQFF. The CDR3 coding sequence is TGTGCCAGCAGCTTAGGCGCAAAGGAGCAGTTCTTC. This chain links TRBV7-9 with TRBJ2-1, with D unclear. Germline CDR1 reads SEHNR; CDR2 reads FQNEAQ (reference sequence). V was cut by 1 base and J by 10 bases, with 8 bases left in between. The CDR3 has 12 amino acids.

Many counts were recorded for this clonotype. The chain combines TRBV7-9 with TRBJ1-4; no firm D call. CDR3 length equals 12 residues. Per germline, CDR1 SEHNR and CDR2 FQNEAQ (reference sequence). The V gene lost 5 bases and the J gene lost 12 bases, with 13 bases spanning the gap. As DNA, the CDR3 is TGTGCCAGCAGCGTAAGCTCTCAGGAACTGTTTTTT. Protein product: CASSVSSQELFF.

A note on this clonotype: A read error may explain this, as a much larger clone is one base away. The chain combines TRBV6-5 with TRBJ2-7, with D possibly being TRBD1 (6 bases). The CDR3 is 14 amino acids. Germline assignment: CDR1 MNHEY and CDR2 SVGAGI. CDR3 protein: CVSNPGHHFYEQYF. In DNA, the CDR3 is TGTGTCAGCAACCCGGGACACCACTTCTACGAGCAGTACTTC.

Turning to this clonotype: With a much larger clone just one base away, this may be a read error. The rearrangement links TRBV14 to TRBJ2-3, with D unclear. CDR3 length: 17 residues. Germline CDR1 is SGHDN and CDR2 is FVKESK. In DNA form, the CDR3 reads TGTGTCAGCAGCTCAAAAAGGGTCGTTGGATTCACAGATACGCAGTATTTT. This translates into CVSSSKRVVGFTDTQYF.

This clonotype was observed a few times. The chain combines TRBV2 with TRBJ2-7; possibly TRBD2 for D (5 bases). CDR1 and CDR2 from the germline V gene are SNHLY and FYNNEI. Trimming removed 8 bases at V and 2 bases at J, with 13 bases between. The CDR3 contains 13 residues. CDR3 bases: TGTGCCAGCCAGAGGCCGGGAACCTACGAGCAGTACTTC. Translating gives CASQRPGTYEQYF.

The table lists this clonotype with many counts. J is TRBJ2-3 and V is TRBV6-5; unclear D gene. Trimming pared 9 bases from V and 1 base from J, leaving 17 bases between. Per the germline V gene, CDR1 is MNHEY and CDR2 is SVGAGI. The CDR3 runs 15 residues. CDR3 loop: CASTPGYGGTDTQYF. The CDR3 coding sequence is TGTGCCAGTACCCCAGGCTACGGAGGCACAGATACGCAGTATTTT.

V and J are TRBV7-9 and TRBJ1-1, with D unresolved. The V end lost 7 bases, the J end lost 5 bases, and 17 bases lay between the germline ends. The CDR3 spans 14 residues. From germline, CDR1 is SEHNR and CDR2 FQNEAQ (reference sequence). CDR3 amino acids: CASKTGSPGTEAFF. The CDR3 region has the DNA TGTGCCAGCAAAACCGGGAGCCCCGGAACTGAAGCTTTCTTT.

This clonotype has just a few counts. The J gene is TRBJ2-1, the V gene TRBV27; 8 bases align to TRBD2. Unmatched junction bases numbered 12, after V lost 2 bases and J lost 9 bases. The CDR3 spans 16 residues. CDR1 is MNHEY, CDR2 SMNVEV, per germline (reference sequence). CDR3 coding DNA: TGTGCCAGCAGTTTAGCGGGGGGCCCACCAGGTGTTGAGCAGTTCTTC. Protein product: CASSLAGGPPGVEQFF.

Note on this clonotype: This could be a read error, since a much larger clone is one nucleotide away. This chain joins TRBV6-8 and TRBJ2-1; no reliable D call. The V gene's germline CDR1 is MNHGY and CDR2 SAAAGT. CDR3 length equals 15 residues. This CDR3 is CACRPGPPFGNEQFF. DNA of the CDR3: TGTGCCTGCAGGCCTGGGCCACCTTTCGGAAATGAGCAGTTCTTC.

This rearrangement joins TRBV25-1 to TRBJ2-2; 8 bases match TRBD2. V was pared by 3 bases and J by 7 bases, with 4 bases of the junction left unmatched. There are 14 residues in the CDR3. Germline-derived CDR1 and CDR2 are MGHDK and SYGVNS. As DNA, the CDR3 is TGTGCCAGCAGTGACCCCGGGGGGGTCGGGGAGCTGTTTTTT. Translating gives CASSDPGGVGELFF.

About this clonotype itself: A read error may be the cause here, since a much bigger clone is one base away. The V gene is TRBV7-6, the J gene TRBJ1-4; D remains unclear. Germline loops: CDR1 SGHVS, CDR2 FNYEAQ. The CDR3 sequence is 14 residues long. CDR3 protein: CVSRADGLGEKLFF. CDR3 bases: TGTGTCAGCAGAGCAGATGGGTTGGGGGAAAAACTGTTTTTT.

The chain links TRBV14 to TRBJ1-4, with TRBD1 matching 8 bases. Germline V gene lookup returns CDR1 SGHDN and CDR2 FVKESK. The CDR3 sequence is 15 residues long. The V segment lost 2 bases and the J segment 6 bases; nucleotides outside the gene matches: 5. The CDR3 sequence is CASSQRTGLDEKLFF. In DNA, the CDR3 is TGTGCCAGCAGCCAAAGGACAGGGTTGGATGAAAAACTGTTTTTT.

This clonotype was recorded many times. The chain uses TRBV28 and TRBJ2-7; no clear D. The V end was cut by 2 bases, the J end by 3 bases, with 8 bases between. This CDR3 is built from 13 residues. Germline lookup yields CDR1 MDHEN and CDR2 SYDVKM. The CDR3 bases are TGTGCCAGCAGTTTAAGTGACGGCTACGAGCAGTACGTC. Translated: CASSLSDGYEQYV.

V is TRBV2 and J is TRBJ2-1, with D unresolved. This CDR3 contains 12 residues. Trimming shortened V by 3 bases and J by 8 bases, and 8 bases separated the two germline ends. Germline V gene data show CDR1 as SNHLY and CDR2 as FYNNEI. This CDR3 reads CASSDGWDEQFF. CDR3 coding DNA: TGTGCCAGCAGTGACGGGTGGGATGAGCAGTTCTTC.

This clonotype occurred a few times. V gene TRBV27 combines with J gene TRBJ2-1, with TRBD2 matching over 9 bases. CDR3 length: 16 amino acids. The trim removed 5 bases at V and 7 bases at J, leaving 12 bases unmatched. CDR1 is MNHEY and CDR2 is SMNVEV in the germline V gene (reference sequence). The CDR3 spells CASSPLGAGGPNEQFF. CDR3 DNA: TGTGCCAGCAGTCCCCTAGGGGCGGGGGGGCCGAATGAGCAGTTCTTC.

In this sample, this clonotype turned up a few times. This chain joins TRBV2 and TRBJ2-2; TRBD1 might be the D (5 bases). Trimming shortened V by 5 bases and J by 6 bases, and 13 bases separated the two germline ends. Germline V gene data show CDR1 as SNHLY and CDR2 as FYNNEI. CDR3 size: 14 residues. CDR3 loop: CASSMDTAAGELFF. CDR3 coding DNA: TGTGCCAGCAGTATGGACACCGCGGCCGGGGAGCTGTTTTTT.